Listed here are 2 T cell receptor beta chains from one sample, sequenced in a study of read filtering for tumor transcriptome and immune sequencing. Molecular barcoded adaptors covering alpha/delta and beta/gamma chains were used on roughly 400 ng RNA. A single record per CDR3 protein comes from TCRdb applying MiXCR to the reads. The profile shows over 80,000 distinct CDR3 sequences, roughly an eighth of them singletons. The sample taken for sequencing was a population of CD138-negative cells sorted from bone marrow. The receptors shown here come from a donor aged 40 or older with multiple myeloma.

CDR3 amino acids: CSVADRSSGNTIYF. The CDR3, as DNA: TGCAGCGTTGCAGATCGGAGCTCTGGAAACACCATATATTTT. The chain couples TRBV29-1 to TRBJ1-3; D unclear. Germline assignment: CDR1 SQVTM and CDR2 ANQGSEA. Trimming pared 4 bases from V and 0 bases from J, leaving 10 bases between. This CDR3 spans 14 amino acids.

A note on this clonotype: A far bigger clonotype differs at one base, so this is likely a read error. The CDR3 spells CSVVGQTNNEQYF. Here the CDR3 DNA reads TGCAGCGTTGTGGGGCAGACAAACAATGAGCAGTACTTC. This chain links TRBV29-1 with TRBJ2-7; possibly TRBD1 for D (5 bases). The CDR3 has 13 residues. The ends were cut back, 4 bases at V and 7 bases at J, with 17 bases in the middle. Germline-derived CDR1 and CDR2 are SQVTM and ANQGSEA.